This T cell receptor (beta chain) derives from a study of cytomegalovirus exposure and HLA in healthy donors. Amplification used 60 Vbeta primers and 13 Jbeta primers. Authors' analysis steps: A later analysis counted approximately 80 million unique TCR beta chains, some 12 million shared. Clones were read by immunoSEQ multiplex PCR, and TCRdb kept only the in-frame ones, dropping some. V and J calls and clone size come straight from that table; D and trimming were deduced from the DNA. The table lists approximately 140,000 clones, around 90% of them singletons, with roughly 0.5% in the top ten. The V and J ends lost 2 bases and 4 bases, in that order; junction bases with no gene match: 5. CDR1 GTSNPN and CDR2 SVGIG come from the germline V gene (reference sequence). The CDR3 is 14 residues long. Study results and caveats: Per published accounts, TCR beta sequences correctly predicted the HLA-A and HLA-B alleles of most subjects.

This clone has a single count. Antigen: not known. Sequencing input: PBMCs. The chain links TRBV30 to TRBJ2-3, with 8 nucleotides matching TRBD2. This TCR came from a middle-aged woman in good health and CMV-seronegative. The CDR3 DNA reads TGTGCCTGGAGTCGGGGAGCGGGAGCAGATACGCAGTATTTT. Its protein is CAWSRGAGADTQYF.